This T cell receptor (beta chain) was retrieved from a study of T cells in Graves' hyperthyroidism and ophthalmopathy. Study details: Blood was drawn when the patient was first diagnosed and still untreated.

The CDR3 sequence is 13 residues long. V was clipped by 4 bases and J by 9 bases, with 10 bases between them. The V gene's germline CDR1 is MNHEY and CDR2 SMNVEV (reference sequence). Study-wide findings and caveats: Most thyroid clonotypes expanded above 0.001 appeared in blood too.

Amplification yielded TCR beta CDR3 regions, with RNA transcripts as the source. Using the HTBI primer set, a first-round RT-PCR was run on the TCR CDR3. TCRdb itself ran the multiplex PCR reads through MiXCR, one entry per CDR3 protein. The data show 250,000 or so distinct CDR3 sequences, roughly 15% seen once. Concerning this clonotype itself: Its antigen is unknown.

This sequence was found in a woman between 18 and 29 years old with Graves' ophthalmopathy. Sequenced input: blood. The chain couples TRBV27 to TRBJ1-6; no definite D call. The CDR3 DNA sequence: TGTGCCAGCAGTTATGGTAGAGGTTCACCCCTCCACTTT. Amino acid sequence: CASSYGRGSPLHF.